Listed below are T cell receptor beta chains from one sample, sequenced in a study of T cell responses to AZD1222 COVID-19 vaccine. Generated by immunoSEQ multiplex PCR, the TCRdb table keeps only in-frame clones and is missing some. The sample lists roughly 110,000 clones; 70% to 90% were seen once. This sample comprised peripheral blood, obtained 28 days after the second AZD1222 dose. These receptors all stem from an adult who received the AZD1222 COVID-19 vaccine. The CDR3 runs from the conserved cysteine through the conserved F or W. Each record gives: J gene, D gene, clone size, V gene, CDR3 DNA, CDR3 protein. The D gene is left open where the match is weak. Only some rows state a clone size, as once, few, many or a class for expanded clones.

J: TRBJ1-5; D: TRBD1; size: -; V: TRBV4-1; DNA: TGCGCCAGCAGCCAACTCCCGTCCGGGACAGGGTTCGGTCAGCCCCAGCATTTT; CDR3: CASSQLPSGTGFGQPQHF
J: TRBJ1-1; D: TRBD1; size: -; V: TRBV27; DNA: TGTGCCAGCAGCCCGGGACAGGTTGCCTTTTTGCCCTCTAACACTGAAGCTTTCTTT; CDR3: CASSPGQVAFLPSNTEAFF
J: TRBJ2-5; D: -; size: -; V: TRBV28; DNA: TGTGCCAGCAGTTCCCTCCGGACAGAAACCCCGGGGGAGACCCAGTACTTC; CDR3: CASSSLRTETPGETQYF
J: TRBJ1-1; D: -; size: -; V: TRBV6-6; DNA: TGTGCCAGCAGACAGGGAGAGGACACTGAAGCTTTCTTT; CDR3: CASRQGEDTEAFF
J: TRBJ1-1; D: -; size: few; V: TRBV18; DNA: TGTGCCAGCTCACCACGGACAGACAACACTGAAGCTTTCTTT; CDR3: CASSPRTDNTEAFF
J: TRBJ2-3; D: -; size: -; V: TRBV28; DNA: TGTGCCAGCAGTTTAGGTCAGGGGAGGACAGATACGCAGTATTTT; CDR3: CASSLGQGRTDTQYF
J: TRBJ2-7; D: TRBD2; size: -; V: TRBV5-4; DNA: TGTGCCAGCAGCTTGGCCCTAGCGGGGCCTGGCGAGCAGTACTTC; CDR3: CASSLALAGPGEQYF
J: TRBJ2-7; D: TRBD1; size: -; V: TRBV27; DNA: TGTGCCAGCAGCCTGGGTAAGCTGCGGGACAGGGCTTACGAGCAGTACTTC; CDR3: CASSLGKLRDRAYEQYF
J: TRBJ1-6; D: -; size: -; V: TRBV19; DNA: TGTGCCAGTAGTGCTGGGCCTTATAATTCACCCCTCCACTTT; CDR3: CASSAGPYNSPLHF
J: TRBJ2-7; D: TRBD1; size: -; V: TRBV6-5; DNA: TGTGCCAGCAGGACCGGACAGGGGGTTTACGAGCAGTACTTC; CDR3: CASRTGQGVYEQYF
J: TRBJ1-1; D: -; size: -; V: TRBV28; DNA: TGTGCCAGCAGTTTCCCCGCCAGGGGATTCACTGAAGCTTTCTTT; CDR3: CASSFPARGFTEAFF
J: TRBJ2-3; D: -; size: -; V: TRBV6-2/TRBV6-3; DNA: TGTGCCAGCAGCTATCCCCCTGCCGTAACTCCCATCACAGATACGCAGTATTTT; CDR3: CASSYPPAVTPITDTQYF
J: TRBJ2-7; D: TRBD2; size: -; V: TRBV18; DNA: TGTGCCAGCTCAAAGGGTGCGGGGGGAGAGTACGAGCAGTACTTC; CDR3: CASSKGAGGEYEQYF
J: TRBJ2-2; D: -; size: -; V: TRBV6-4; DNA: TGTGCCAGCAGTGACTCTGAGACCGGGGAGCTGTTTTTT; CDR3: CASSDSETGELFF
J: TRBJ1-1; D: -; size: -; V: TRBV11-3; DNA: TGTGCCAGCAGGGTAGCGGGACGGAGGAACACTGAAGCTTTCTTT; CDR3: CASRVAGRRNTEAFF
J: TRBJ2-7; D: TRBD2; size: -; V: TRBV4-1; DNA: TGCGCCAGCAGCCGAGCGAGCGGGGACTCCTACGAGCAGTACTTC; CDR3: CASSRASGDSYEQYF
J: TRBJ1-2; D: -; size: -; V: TRBV5-4; DNA: TGTGCCAGCAGCTTGCGGCAGCCTACTAACTATGGCTACACCTTC; CDR3: CASSLRQPTNYGYTF
J: TRBJ2-1; D: -; size: once; V: TRBV12-3/TRBV12-4; DNA: TGTGCCAGCAGGGTTACTAATGAGCAGTTCTTC; CDR3: CASRVTNEQFF
J: TRBJ2-3; D: -; size: -; V: TRBV30; DNA: TGTGCCTGGAGCTCCCTCGCCACAGATACGCAGTATTTT; CDR3: CAWSSLATDTQYF
J: TRBJ2-3; D: -; size: -; V: TRBV6-1; DNA: TGTGCCAGCAGTGAAGGTGGACAACCAGATACGCAGTATTTT; CDR3: CASSEGGQPDTQYF
J: TRBJ2-3; D: -; size: -; V: TRBV3-1/TRBV3-2; DNA: TGTGCCAGCAGCCAAGACAGGCAGGGCACAGATACGCAGTATTTT; CDR3: CASSQDRQGTDTQYF
J: TRBJ2-7; D: TRBD2; size: -; V: TRBV10-3; DNA: TGTGCCATACAGCGGGGGGTACGGTACGAGCAGTACTTC; CDR3: CAIQRGVRYEQYF
J: TRBJ1-6; D: -; size: -; V: TRBV12-3/TRBV12-4; DNA: TGTGCCAGCAGGACCCTTATTTCACCCCTCCACTTT; CDR3: CASRTLISPLHF
J: TRBJ2-7; D: -; size: -; V: TRBV29-1; DNA: TGCAGCTTTGAGGGATCAGGGTCCTACGAGCAGTACTTC; CDR3: CSFEGSGSYEQYF
J: TRBJ1-6; D: -; size: -; V: TRBV7-2; DNA: TGTGCCAGCAGCTTAGTCCCCGGCGGTTCACCCCTCCACTTT; CDR3: CASSLVPGGSPLHF
J: TRBJ1-2; D: -; size: -; V: TRBV6-6; DNA: TGTGCCAGCAGTTACTTAGGGGTCTATGGCTACACCTTC; CDR3: CASSYLGVYGYTF
J: TRBJ2-1; D: -; size: -; V: TRBV7-2; DNA: TGTGCCAGCAGCACCAGGGACTCCTACAATGAGCAGTTCTTC; CDR3: CASSTRDSYNEQFF
J: TRBJ1-2; D: -; size: -; V: TRBV30; DNA: TGTGCCTGGAGCTCAGGGGTAGGGGGCTACACCTTC; CDR3: CAWSSGVGGYTF
J: TRBJ1-5; D: TRBD1; size: few; V: TRBV19; DNA: TGTGCCAGTAGCAAAAAGGGACAGGGGGCTTATAGCAATCAGCCCCAGCATTTT; CDR3: CASSKKGQGAYSNQPQHF
J: TRBJ2-3; D: TRBD1; size: -; V: TRBV5-1; DNA: TGCGCCAGCAGCTTCCAGGGGGCTTCCACAGATACGCAGTATTTT; CDR3: CASSFQGASTDTQYF
J: TRBJ2-2; D: -; size: -; V: TRBV30; DNA: TGTGCCTGCGAGGGACCCCGAGACACCGGGGAGCTGTTTTTT; CDR3: CACEGPRDTGELFF
J: TRBJ2-1; D: TRBD1; size: -; V: TRBV5-1; DNA: TGCGCCAGCAGCTTCGGGACAGAATACAATGAGCAGTTCTTC; CDR3: CASSFGTEYNEQFF
J: TRBJ1-1; D: -; size: -; V: TRBV6-5; DNA: TGTGCCAGCAACTCACTGGGGGGGAGGAGCGCTGAAGCTTTCTTT; CDR3: CASNSLGGRSAEAFF
J: TRBJ2-7; D: -; size: few; V: TRBV6-5; DNA: TGTGCCAGCAAACCCCGAGGGAGCTCCTACGAGCAGTACTTC; CDR3: CASKPRGSSYEQYF
J: TRBJ1-2; D: -; size: -; V: TRBV7-2; DNA: TGTGCCAGCAGCTTAGGCCCGGGGCAGACTGCTAGCTATGGCTACACCTTC; CDR3: CASSLGPGQTASYGYTF
J: TRBJ2-7; D: -; size: -; V: TRBV12-5; DNA: TGTGCTAGTGATGGTCGGTACTTC; CDR3: CASDGRYF
J: TRBJ1-2; D: -; size: -; V: TRBV28; DNA: TGTGCCAGCAGCAGTCTGGCCTATGGCTACACCTTC; CDR3: CASSSLAYGYTF
J: TRBJ1-1; D: -; size: -; V: TRBV18; DNA: TGTGCCAGCTCCGGGGGGGTCGGGGACACTGAAGCTTTCTTT; CDR3: CASSGGVGDTEAFF
J: TRBJ2-6; D: -; size: -; V: TRBV28; DNA: TGTGCCAGCAGGGGACGGGACTCTGGGGCCAACGTCCTGACTTTC; CDR3: CASRGRDSGANVLTF